This TCR beta chain appears in the sequencing data of a study of early T cells in non-severe SARS-CoV-2 infection. Overall study: Chains were not paired, and sequencing was done on bulk RNA from unsorted whole blood. Study-wide results and limits: Anti-spike CD8 specificities were favored by VDJdb matching, whose results missed private and CD4 specificities.

Germline V gene data show CDR1 as SGHTA and CDR2 as FQGNSA. Deletions cut 1 base from V and 2 bases from J, with 16 bases between. The CDR3 runs to 17 residues. A remark on this clonotype: Its specificity is not known.

Unique molecular identifiers tagged individual cDNA molecules. Via MiXCR, TCRdb re-called the 5' RACE reads, giving one row per CDR3 protein. Of some 82,000 distinct CDR3 sequences in the sample, 12% were seen once. The source material was whole blood, sampled at baseline. The sequence came from an adult who was a healthcare worker with PCR-confirmed SARS-CoV-2 infection or an uninfected control (not recorded which). J is TRBJ2-3 and V is TRBV7-2, with TRBD2 as a possible D gene (5 bases). As DNA, the CDR3 is TGTGCCAGCAGCTTAGGTCGAGCGGCGAGGTTCACAGATACGCAGTATTTT. As protein: CASSLGRAARFTDTQYF.